The rows below give T cell receptor beta chains drawn from one sample of a study of glioma-infiltrating T cells after dendritic cell vaccination. Clones were read by immunoSEQ multiplex PCR, and TCRdb kept only the in-frame ones, dropping some. The table records some 91,000 clones, around four fifths of them present only once. Sequences were derived from blood, sampled after dendritic cell vaccination. The receptors were gathered from a human donor with glioblastoma. The CDR3 runs from the conserved cysteine through the conserved F or W. D genes are given only for firm matches. Not every row has a clone size; where given, it reads once, few, many or a size class.

>TRBJ2-1|TRBV27|-|TRBD2
TGTGCCAGCAGTTTAGGGGGCGGGAGGGTTTACAATGAGCAGTTCTTC
CASSLGGGRVYNEQFF
>TRBJ2-5|TRBV11-3|-|-
TGTGCCAGCAGCTTAGGCGCCCATGAGACCCAGTACTTC
CASSLGAHETQYF
>TRBJ1-6|TRBV7-2|few|TRBD1
TGTGCCAGCAGCTTAGCGACAGGGTTTGAGGCACCCCTCCACTTT
CASSLATGFEAPLHF
>TRBJ2-7|TRBV7-6|-|-
TGTGCCAGCAGACCCTACAGGGGAGGCTACGAGCAGTACTTC
CASRPYRGGYEQYF
>TRBJ2-3|TRBV6-5|few|TRBD2
TGTGCCAGCACGCGCGGGGGGGCCCAAGATACGCAGTATTTT
CASTRGGAQDTQYF
>TRBJ1-2|TRBV14|-|TRBD1
TGTGCCAGCAGCCATTTCACCGGGACAGGAGCCCGTGGTTACACCTTC
CASSHFTGTGARGYTF
>TRBJ1-5|TRBV6-1|-|-
TGTGCCAGCAGTGAAGGCCCACAAGGCAATCAGCCCCAGCATTTT
CASSEGPQGNQPQHF
>TRBJ1-1|TRBV2|few|TRBD1
TGTGCCAGCAGTGAGGAGGGGGCGAGCACTGAAGCTTTCTTT
CASSEEGASTEAFF
>TRBJ2-1|TRBV7-9|-|TRBD1
TGTGCCAGCATCCGACCCACGGGACAGCGGCGTTCCTACAATGAGCAGTTCTTC
CASIRPTGQRRSYNEQFF
>TRBJ2-7|TRBV6-5|-|-
TGTGCCAGCAGTACTAGACAGGTCCGGGGAGAGCAGTACTTC
CASSTRQVRGEQYF
>TRBJ2-7|TRBV11-2|many|-
TGTGCCAGCGCACAGGGTTCCGGCGAGCAGTACTTC
CASAQGSGEQYF